What follows are 5 T cell receptor beta chains derived from one specimen sequenced in a study of blood T cell repertoires in COVID-19. Profiled with immunoSEQ multiplex PCR; TCRdb holds only in-frame clones, not every one. The sample contains 60,000 or so clones, about 85% of which appear only once. The sample taken for sequencing was peripheral blood. All receptors come from a human donor with acute or convalescent COVID-19. The donor label of this sample is uncertain.

The J gene is TRBJ1-1, the V gene TRBV6-5, with D perhaps TRBD1 (5 bases). Trimming left V 7 bases short and J 0 bases short, with 12 bases between. The CDR3 has 14 residues. Per the germline V gene, CDR1 is MNHEY and CDR2 is SVGAGI. CDR3 in DNA: TGTGCCAGCAATACAGGTCTCATGAACACTGAAGCTTTCTTT. This sequence encodes CASNTGLMNTEAFF.

V gene TRBV19 combines with J gene TRBJ2-5; 13 nucleotides align to TRBD2. V was pared by 3 bases and J by 5 bases, with 6 bases of the junction left unmatched. This CDR3 contains 16 residues. Germline lookup yields CDR1 LNHDA and CDR2 SQIVND (reference sequence). The CDR3, as DNA: TGTGCCAGTAGTATTGGACTAGCGGGAGTAGAGGAGACCCAGTACTTC. Protein sequence: CASSIGLAGVEETQYF.

The chain combines TRBV21-1 with TRBJ2-2; the table calls TRBD2, which could not be checked here. TRBV21-1 constitutes a pseudogene. This CDR3 contains 18 residues. CDR3 in amino acids: CASLKTERGARPTGELFF. The CDR3 nucleotides read TGTGCCAGCCTGAAAACCGAACGGGGGGCCCGACCCACCGGGGAGCTGTTTTTT.

The genes are TRBV23-1 and TRBJ1-1; D remains unclear. TRBV23-1 is reported as an ORF; its role is uncertain. Trimming removed 3 bases at V and 6 bases at J, with 20 bases between. The CDR3 length is 16 residues. The CDR3 loop is CASSHRGARGCAEAFF. In DNA, the CDR3 is TGCGCCAGCAGTCATCGCGGCGCGCGAGGTTGCGCTGAAGCTTTCTTT.

The chain employs TRBV2 and TRBJ1-1, with D hard to call. V dropped 7 bases and J dropped 0 bases, with 15 bases sitting between them. Germline V gives CDR1 SNHLY, CDR2 FYNNEI. The CDR3 is 15 residues long. The CDR3 here is CASKTGLRMNTEAFF. CDR3 in DNA: TGTGCCAGCAAAACTGGACTGCGGATGAACACTGAAGCTTTCTTT.